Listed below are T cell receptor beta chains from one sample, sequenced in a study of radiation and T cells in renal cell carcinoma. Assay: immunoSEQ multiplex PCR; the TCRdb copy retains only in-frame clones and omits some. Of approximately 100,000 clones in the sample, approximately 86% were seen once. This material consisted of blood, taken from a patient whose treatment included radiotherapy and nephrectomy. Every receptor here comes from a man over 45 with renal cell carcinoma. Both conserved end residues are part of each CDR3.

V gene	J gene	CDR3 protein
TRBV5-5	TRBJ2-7	CASSPDRGIAYEQYF
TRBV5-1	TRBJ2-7	CASSWDSGYYEQYF
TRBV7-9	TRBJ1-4	CASSLGRGVSNEKLFF
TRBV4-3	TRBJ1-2	CASSQEVVTNYGYTF
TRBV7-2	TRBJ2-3	CASSLGGFRGSDTQYF
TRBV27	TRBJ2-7	CASILYEQYF
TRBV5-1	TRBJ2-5	CASSLVLGDQETQYF
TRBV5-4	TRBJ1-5	CASSQDSNQPQHF
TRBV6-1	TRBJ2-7	CASSEAVDRITYEQYF
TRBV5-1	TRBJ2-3	CASSLGTGRIVDTQYF
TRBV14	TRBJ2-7	CASSQARPTYEQYF
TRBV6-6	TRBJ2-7	CASSIHRPDLYEQYF
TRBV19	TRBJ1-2	CASSPGRGANYGYTF
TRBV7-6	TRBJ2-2	CASSPLSPGNTGELFF
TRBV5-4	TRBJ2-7	CASSLMDEQYF
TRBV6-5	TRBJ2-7	CASSYLASGRAYEQYF
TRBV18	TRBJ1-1	CASSPLTAYTEAFF
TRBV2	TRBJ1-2	CASKEGGVQGYTF
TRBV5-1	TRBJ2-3	CASSRDRVSDTQYF
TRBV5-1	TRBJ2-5	CASRAPNQETQYF
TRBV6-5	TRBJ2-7	CASSYDSYEQYF
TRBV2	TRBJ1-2	CASSDQGDYGYTF
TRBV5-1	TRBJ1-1	CASRGDRVNTEAFF
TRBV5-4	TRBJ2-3	CASSTSGSRADTQYF
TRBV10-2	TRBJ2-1	CASRSGQGPNNEQFF
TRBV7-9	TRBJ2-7	CASSERLTYEQYF
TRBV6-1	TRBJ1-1	CASSEAGGTGGARTEAFF
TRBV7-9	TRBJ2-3	CASSQTGSSTDTQYF
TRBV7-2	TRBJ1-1	CASSLEEVAEAFF
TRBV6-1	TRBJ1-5	CASSIGRAGGQPQHF
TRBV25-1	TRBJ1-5	CASSEQYNQPQHF
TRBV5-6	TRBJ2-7	CASSLPGGNVDLHF
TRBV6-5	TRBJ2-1	CASNRGLTSYNEQFF
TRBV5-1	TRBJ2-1	CASSLAQPYNEQFF
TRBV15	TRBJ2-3	CATSRVIAGGWYF
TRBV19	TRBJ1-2	CASSNTGGRNYGYTF
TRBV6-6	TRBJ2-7	CASSYGPYEQYF
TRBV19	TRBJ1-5	CASSPSPGRNQPQHF
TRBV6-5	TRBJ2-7	CASRTGEGEQYF
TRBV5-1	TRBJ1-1	CASSLEGSQTEAFF
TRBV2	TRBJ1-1	CATRQGPDTEAFF
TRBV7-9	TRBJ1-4	CASSRMGQGGEKLFF
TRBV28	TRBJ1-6	CASSSVSPYSPLHF
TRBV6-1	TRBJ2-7	CASSEMTGSYEQYF
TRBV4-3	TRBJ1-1	CASSQLGQGNTEAFF
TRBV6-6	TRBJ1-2	CASSVTGNYGYTF
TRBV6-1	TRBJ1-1	CASRPTNENTEAFF
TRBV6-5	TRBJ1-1	CASHRGMNTEAFF
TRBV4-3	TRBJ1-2	CASSQETGGVYGYTF